This TCR beta chain derives from a study of cytomegalovirus exposure and HLA in healthy donors. Overall study results and limits: What a later analysis reportedly showed was that an Asian-associated ancestry cluster had fewer N-insertions than the approximately 720-donor mean. Reportedly, diagnosis of cytomegalovirus status by the classifier showed high specificity and sensitivity. Apparent HLA restriction characterized most CMV-associated TCR beta chains in a later analysis.

With V trimmed by 3 bases and J by 0 bases, 0 bases remained unmatched. The CDR3 runs 16 residues. The germline CDR1 and CDR2 sequences are SGHTA and FQGTGA. PCR was performed using 60 Vbeta and 13 Jbeta primers. Here immunoSEQ multiplex PCR was the method, and the copy in TCRdb shows in-frame clones only, minus some. The sample contains some 87,000 clones, more than 55% of which appear only once. This clone occurred a few times. Its matching antigen is unknown. The sequenced sample was PBMCs. The receptor comes from a woman in her twenties or thirties in good health and CMV-seropositive. The chain links TRBV7-3 to TRBJ2-3; 13 bases map to TRBD2. The CDR3 protein is CASSLGLAGSTDTQYF. CDR3 in DNA: TGTGCCAGCAGCTTGGGACTAGCGGGGAGCACAGATACGCAGTATTTT. The whole variable domain, remainder taken from reference TRBV7-3 and TRBJ2-3, is GAGVSQTPSNKVTEKGKYVELRCDPISGHTALYWYRQSLGQGPEFLIYFQGTGAADDSGLPNDRFFAVRPEGSVSTLKIQRTERGDSAVYLCASSLGLAGSTDTQYFGPGTRLTVL.